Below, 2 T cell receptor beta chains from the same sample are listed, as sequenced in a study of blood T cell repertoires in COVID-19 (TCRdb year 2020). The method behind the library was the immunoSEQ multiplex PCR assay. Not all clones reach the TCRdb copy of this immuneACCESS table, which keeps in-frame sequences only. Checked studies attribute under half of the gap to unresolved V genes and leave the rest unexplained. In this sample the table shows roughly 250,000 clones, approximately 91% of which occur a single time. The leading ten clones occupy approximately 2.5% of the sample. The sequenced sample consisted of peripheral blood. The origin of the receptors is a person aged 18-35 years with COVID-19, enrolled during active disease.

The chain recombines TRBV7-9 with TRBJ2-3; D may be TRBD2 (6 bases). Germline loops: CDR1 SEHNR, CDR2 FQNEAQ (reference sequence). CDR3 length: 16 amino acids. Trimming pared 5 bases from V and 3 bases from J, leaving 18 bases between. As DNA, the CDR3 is TGTGCCAGCAGCCCCCCGGGACTCCCTAAAACAGATACGCAGTATTTT. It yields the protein CASSPPGLPKTDTQYF.

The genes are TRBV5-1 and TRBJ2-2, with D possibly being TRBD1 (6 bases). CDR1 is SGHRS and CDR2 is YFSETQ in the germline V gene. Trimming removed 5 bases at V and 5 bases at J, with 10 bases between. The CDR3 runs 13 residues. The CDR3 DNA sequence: TGCGCCAGCAGTTGGGGGCCGACCGGGGAGCTGTTTTTT. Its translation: CASSWGPTGELFF.